This paragraph reports one T cell receptor (beta chain). V lost 8 bases and J lost 2, with 11 bases in between. The CDR3 contains 13 residues. Per germline, CDR1 MNHEY and CDR2 SVGAGI. How the authors handled the data: Estimated nucleated cell counts came from reference gene primer amplification. Measured with immunoSEQ multiplex PCR; TCRdb has only the in-frame clones, and not every one. That table furnishes V, J and clone size, whereas the DNA furnished D and trimming. The table records roughly 140,000 clones, over 75% of them present only once. The sample belongs to a study of blood T cell repertoires in COVID-19. Study-level background: Donors in the United States, Italy and Spain gave samples during acute or convalescent COVID-19.

Those who participated ranged in age from about 18 to 89 years and resided in 20 to 25 US areas. Allocation to cohorts depended on clinical history reported by the participants. Sample: PBMCs or T cells enriched from blood (not recorded which). The chain recombines TRBV6-5 with TRBJ2-3; D is uncertain. The receptor's source is a man in his forties or fifties in a cohort exposed to, infected with or recovered from COVID-19 (not recorded which). The CDR3: CASWRASTDTQYF. CDR3 in DNA: TGTGCCAGCTGGAGAGCTTCCACAGATACGCAGTATTTT.